A single T cell receptor beta chain is shown here with its context. Methods used by the authors: For nucleated cells, counts were estimated from reference gene primer amplification. Repertoires were generated with immunoSEQ multiplex PCR, while TCRdb's copy carries only in-frame clones and drops some. D and trimming were read from the DNA, whereas the V and J calls and clone size are those reported in that table. Of 95,000 to 150,000 clones listed, around nine tenths are singletons. The data originate from a study of blood T cell repertoires in COVID-19. Background on the study: Specimens from acute and convalescent COVID-19 originated in the United States, Italy and Spain. Sources were T cells, B-cell-depleted T cells, or PBMCs; the material itself was cDNA or gDNA.

CDR1 LNHDA and CDR2 SQIVND come from the germline V gene (reference sequence). CDR3 size: 14 residues. Trimming cost V 0 bases and J 6 bases, with 11 bases left between them. The sample consisted of peripheral blood. The sequence was collected from a man in his fifties with acute or convalescent COVID-19. The chain has TRBV19 and TRBJ1-2, with D tentatively TRBD1 (6 bases). The CDR3 region is CASSIDRGWNGYTF. The CDR3 region has the DNA TGTGCCAGTAGTATAGACAGGGGCTGGAATGGCTACACCTTC.